This T cell receptor (beta chain) is from a study of blood T cell repertoires in COVID-19. Turning to the study itself: From the United States, Italy and Spain came samples of acute and convalescent COVID-19.

Trimming cost V 3 bases and J 3 bases; bases outside gene matches: 14. This CDR3 is built from 18 residues. Germline CDR1 and CDR2: MNHEY and SMNVEV (reference sequence). In the source study's methods: Reference gene primer amplification gave nucleated cell count estimates. Here immunoSEQ multiplex PCR was the method, and the copy in TCRdb shows in-frame clones only, minus some. V and J calls and clone size are as listed in that table; D and trimming were resolved from the DNA. This sample has tens of thousands of clones; almost 85% occur once, and the top ten carry more than 1%. The receptor's source is a woman aged 80 or over with acute or convalescent COVID-19. The chain has TRBV27 and TRBJ1-1; 9 nucleotides agree with TRBD1. Material for sequencing was peripheral blood. The CDR3 loop reads CASSFSGTGKLVDTEAFF. The CDR3 bases are TGTGCCAGCAGTTTCTCCGGGACAGGGAAACTCGTGGACACTGAAGCTTTCTTT.